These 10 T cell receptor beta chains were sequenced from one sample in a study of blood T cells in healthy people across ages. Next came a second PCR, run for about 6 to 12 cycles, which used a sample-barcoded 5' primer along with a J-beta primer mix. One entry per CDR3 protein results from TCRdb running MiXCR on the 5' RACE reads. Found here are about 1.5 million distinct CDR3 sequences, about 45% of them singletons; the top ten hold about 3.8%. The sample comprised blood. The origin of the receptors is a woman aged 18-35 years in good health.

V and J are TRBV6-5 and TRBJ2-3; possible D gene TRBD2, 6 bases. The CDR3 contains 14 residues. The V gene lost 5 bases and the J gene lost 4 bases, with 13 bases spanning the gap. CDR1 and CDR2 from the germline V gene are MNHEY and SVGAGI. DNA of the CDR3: TGTGCCAGCAGTCGGGGGTGGGGTTCAGATACGCAGTATTTT. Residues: CASSRGWGSDTQYF.

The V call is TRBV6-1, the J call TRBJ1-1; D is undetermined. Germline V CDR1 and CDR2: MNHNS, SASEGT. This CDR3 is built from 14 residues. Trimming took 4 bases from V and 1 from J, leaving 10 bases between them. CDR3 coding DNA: TGTGCCAGCAGTGCGGACGGCGGGAACACTGAAGCTTTCTTT. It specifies CASSADGGNTEAFF.

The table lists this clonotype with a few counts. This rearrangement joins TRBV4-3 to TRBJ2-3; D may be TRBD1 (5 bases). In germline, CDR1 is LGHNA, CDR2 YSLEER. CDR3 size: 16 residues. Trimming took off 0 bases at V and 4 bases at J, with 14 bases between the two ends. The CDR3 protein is CASSQDRAAGPDTQYF. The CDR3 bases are TGCGCCAGCAGCCAAGATAGGGCGGCAGGGCCAGATACGCAGTATTTT.

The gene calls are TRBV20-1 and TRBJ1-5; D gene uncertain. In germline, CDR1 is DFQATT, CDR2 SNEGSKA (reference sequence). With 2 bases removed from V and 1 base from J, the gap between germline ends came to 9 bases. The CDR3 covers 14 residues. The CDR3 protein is CSARMGSSNQPQHF. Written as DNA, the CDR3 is TGCAGTGCTAGAATGGGGAGCAGCAATCAGCCCCAGCATTTT.

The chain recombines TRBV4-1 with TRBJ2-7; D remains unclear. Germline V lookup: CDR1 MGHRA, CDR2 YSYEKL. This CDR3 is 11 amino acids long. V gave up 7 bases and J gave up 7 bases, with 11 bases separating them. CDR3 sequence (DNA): TGCGCCAGCAAAGGCGGCGGTGAGCAGTACTTC. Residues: CASKGGGEQYF.

The CDR3 here is CSVENGPETQYF. The CDR3 nucleotides read TGCAGCGTTGAAAACGGGCCAGAGACCCAGTACTTC. This chain connects TRBV29-1 to TRBJ2-5, with unresolved D. The CDR3 covers 12 residues. Between the trimmed V and J ends, which lost 2 bases and 4 bases, there was a span of 8 bases. Germline CDR1 reads SQVTM; CDR2 reads ANQGSEA.

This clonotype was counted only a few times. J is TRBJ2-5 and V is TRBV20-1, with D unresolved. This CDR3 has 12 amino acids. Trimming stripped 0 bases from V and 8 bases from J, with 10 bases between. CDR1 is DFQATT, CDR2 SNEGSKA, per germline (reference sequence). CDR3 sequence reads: CSARDGSYTQYF. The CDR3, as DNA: TGCAGTGCTAGAGATGGAAGTTACACCCAGTACTTC.

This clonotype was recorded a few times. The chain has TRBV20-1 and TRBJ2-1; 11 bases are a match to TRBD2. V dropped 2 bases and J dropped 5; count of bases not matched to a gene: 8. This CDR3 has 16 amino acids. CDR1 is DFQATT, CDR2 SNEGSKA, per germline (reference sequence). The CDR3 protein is CSARTASGRSNNEQFF. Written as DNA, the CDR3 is TGCAGTGCTAGAACAGCTAGCGGGAGGTCGAACAATGAGCAGTTCTTC.

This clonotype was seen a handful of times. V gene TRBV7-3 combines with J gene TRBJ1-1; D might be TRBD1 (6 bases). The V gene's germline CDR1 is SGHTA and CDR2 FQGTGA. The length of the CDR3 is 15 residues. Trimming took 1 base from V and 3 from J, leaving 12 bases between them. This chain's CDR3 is CASSLMGDIYTEAFF. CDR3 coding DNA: TGTGCCAGCAGCTTAATGGGGGACATCTACACTGAAGCTTTCTTT.

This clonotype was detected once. The chain's CDR3 is CASTLGGTNEQYF. CDR3 in DNA: TGTGCCAGCACTCTGGGGGGAACAAATGAGCAGTACTTC. The V gene is TRBV27, the J gene TRBJ2-7; D is perhaps TRBD2 (6 bases). The CDR3 consists of 13 residues. Germline assignment: CDR1 MNHEY and CDR2 SMNVEV (reference sequence). With 7 bases removed from V and 7 bases from J, the gap between germline ends came to 17 bases.